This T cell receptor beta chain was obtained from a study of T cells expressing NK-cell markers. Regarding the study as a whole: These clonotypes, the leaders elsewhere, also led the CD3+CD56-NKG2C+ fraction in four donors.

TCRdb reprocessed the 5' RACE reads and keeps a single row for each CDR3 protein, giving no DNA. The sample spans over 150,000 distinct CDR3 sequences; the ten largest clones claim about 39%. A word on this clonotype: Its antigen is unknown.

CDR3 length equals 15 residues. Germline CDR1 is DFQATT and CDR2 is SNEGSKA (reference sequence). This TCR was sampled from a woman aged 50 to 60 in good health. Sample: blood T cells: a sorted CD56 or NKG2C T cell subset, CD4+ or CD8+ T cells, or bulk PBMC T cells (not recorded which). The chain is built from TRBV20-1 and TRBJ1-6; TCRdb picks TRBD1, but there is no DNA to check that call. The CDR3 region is CSATTQGSYNSPLHF.